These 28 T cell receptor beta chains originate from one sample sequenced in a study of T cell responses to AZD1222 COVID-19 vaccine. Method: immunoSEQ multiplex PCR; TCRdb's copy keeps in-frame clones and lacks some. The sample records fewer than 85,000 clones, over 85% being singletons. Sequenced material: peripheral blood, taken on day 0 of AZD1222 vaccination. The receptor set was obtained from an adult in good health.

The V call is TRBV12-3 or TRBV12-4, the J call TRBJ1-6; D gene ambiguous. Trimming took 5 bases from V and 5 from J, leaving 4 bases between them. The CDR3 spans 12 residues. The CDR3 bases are TGTGCCAGCAGTCAGAATAATTCACCCCTCCACTTT. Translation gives CASSQNNSPLHF.

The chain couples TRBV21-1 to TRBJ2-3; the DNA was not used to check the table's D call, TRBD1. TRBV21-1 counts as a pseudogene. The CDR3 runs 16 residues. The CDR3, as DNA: TGTGCCAGCAGCAAAGGGAAAGGGGTCATGACAGATACGCAGTATTTT. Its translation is CASSKGKGVMTDTQYF.

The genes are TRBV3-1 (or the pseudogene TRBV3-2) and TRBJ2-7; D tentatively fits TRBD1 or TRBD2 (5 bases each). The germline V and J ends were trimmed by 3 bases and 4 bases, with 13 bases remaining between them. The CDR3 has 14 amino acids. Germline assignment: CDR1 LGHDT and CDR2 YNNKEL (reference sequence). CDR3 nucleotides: TGTGCCAGCAGCCATAGGGGAGAGCTGTACGAGCAGTACTTC. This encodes CASSHRGELYEQYF.

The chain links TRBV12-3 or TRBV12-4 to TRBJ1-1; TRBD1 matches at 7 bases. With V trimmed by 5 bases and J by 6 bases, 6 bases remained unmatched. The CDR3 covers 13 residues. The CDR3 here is CASSRGQVAEAFF. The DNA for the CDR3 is TGTGCCAGCAGTCGTGGACAGGTAGCTGAAGCTTTCTTT.

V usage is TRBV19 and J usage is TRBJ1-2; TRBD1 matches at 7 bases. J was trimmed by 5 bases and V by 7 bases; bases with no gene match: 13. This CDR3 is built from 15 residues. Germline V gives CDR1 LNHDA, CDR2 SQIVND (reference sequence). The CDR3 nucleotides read TGTGCCAGTACCATCACCGAGGGGGCGAGGTATGGCTACACCTTC. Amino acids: CASTITEGARYGYTF.

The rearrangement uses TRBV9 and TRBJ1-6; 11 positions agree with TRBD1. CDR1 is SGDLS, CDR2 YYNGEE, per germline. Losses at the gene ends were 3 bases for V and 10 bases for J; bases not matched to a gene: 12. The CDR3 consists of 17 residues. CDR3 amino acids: CASSGGTGGLRDSPLHF. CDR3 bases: TGTGCCAGCAGCGGTGGGACAGGGGGGCTCAGAGACTCACCCCTCCACTTT.

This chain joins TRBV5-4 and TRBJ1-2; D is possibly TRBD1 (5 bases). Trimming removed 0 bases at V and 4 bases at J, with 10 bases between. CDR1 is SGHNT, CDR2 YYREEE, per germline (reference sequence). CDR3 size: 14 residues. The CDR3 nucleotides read TGTGCCAGCAGCTTGGGCGACAGTACCTATGGCTACACCTTC. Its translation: CASSLGDSTYGYTF.

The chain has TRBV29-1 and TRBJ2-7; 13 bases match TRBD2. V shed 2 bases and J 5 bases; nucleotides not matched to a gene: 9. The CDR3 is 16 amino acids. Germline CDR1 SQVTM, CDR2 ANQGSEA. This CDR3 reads CSVELQLAGGGHEQYF. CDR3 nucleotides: TGCAGCGTTGAACTCCAACTAGCGGGAGGGGGACACGAGCAGTACTTC.

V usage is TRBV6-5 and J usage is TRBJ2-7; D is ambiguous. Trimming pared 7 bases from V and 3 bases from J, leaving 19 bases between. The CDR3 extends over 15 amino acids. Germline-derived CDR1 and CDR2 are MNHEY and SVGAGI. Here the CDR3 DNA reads TGTGCCAGCACCAACGGGCAGGTCGCGGACTACGAGCAGTACTTC. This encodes CASTNGQVADYEQYF.

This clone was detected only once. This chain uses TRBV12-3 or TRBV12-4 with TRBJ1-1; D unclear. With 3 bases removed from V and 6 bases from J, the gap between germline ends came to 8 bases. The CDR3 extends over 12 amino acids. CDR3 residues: CASSLGWAEAFF. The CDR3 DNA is TGTGCCAGCAGTTTGGGGTGGGCTGAAGCTTTCTTT.

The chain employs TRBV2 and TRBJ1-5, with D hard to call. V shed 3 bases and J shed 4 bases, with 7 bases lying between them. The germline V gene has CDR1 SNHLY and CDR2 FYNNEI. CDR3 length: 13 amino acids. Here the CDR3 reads CASSEMENQPQHF. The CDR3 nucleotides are TGTGCCAGCAGTGAGATGGAAAATCAGCCCCAGCATTTT.

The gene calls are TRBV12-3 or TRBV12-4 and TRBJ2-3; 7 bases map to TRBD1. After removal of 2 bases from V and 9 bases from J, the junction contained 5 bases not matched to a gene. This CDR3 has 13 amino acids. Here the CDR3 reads CASSLTGVWTQYF. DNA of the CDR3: TGTGCCAGCAGTTTAACAGGGGTGTGGACGCAGTATTTT.

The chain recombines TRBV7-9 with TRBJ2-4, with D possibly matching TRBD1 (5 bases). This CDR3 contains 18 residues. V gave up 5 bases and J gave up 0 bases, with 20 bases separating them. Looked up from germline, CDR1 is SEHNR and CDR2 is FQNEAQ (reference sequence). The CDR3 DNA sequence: TGTGCCAGCAGCCCGCCCCCGGGTAGGGGTAAAGCCAAAAACATTCAGTACTTC. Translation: CASSPPPGRGKAKNIQYF. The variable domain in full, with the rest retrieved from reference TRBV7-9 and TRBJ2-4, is DTGVSQNPRHKITKRGQNVTFRCDPISEHNRLYWYRQTLGQGPEFLTYFQNEAQLEKSRLLSDRFSAERPKGSFSTLEIQRTEQGDSAMYLCASSPPPGRGKAKNIQYFGAGTRLSVL.

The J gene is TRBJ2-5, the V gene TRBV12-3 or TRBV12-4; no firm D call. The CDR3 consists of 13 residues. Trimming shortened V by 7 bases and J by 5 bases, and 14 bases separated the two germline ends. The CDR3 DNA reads TGTGCCAGCAAGAACTCAGCGCTGGAGACCCAGTACTTC. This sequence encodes CASKNSALETQYF.

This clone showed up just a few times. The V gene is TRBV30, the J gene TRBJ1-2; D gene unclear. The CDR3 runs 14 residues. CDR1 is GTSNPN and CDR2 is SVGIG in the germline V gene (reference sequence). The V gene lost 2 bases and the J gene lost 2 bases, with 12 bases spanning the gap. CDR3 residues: CAWSMDGLNYGYTF. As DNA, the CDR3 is TGTGCCTGGAGTATGGACGGTCTGAACTATGGCTACACCTTC.

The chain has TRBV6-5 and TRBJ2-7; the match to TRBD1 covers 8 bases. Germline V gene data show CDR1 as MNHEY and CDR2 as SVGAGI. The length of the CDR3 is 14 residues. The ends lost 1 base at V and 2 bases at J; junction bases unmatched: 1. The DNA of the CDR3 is TGTGCCAGCAGTTACTGGGGACAGGCCTACGAGCAGTACTTC. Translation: CASSYWGQAYEQYF.

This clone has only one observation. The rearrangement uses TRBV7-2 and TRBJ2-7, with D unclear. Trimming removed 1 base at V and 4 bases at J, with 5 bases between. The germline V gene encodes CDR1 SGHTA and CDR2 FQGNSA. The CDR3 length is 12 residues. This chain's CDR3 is CASSLDTYEQYF. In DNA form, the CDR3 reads TGTGCCAGCAGCTTAGATACGTACGAGCAGTACTTC.

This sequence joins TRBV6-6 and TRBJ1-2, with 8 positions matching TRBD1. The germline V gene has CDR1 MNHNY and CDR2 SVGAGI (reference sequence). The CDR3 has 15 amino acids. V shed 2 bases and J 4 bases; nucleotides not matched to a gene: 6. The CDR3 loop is CASSYATGAGYGYTF. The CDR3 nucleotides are TGTGCCAGCAGTTACGCGACAGGGGCAGGCTATGGCTACACCTTC.

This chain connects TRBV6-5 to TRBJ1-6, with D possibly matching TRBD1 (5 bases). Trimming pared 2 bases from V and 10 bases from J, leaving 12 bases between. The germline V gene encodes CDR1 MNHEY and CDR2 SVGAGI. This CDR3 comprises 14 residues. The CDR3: CASSYGGGSSPLHF. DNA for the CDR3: TGTGCCAGCAGTTACGGTGGGGGGAGCTCACCCCTCCACTTT.

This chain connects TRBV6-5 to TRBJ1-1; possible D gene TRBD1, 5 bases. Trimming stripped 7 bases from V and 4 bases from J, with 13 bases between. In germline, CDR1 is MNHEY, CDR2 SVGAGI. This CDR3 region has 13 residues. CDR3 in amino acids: CASKRYGGTEAFF. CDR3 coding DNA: TGTGCCAGCAAGAGGTACGGGGGCACTGAAGCTTTCTTT.

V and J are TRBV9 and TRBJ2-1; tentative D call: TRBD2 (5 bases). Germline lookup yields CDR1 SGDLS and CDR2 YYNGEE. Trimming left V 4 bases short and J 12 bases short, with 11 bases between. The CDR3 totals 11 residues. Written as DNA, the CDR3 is TGTGCCAGCAGCTCTTTCGCGGGGCAGTTCTTC. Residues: CASSSFAGQFF.

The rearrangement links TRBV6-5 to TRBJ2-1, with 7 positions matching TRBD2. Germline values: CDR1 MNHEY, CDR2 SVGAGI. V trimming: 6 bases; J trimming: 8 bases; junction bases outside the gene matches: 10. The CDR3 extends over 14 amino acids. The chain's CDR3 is CASRTNWGRDEQFF. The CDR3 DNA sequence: TGTGCCAGCAGGACCAATTGGGGGAGGGATGAGCAGTTCTTC.

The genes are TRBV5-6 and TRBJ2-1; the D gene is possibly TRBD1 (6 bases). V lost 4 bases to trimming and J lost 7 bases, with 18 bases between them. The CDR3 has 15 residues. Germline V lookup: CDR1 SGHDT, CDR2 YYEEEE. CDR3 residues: CASSAPGHLGNEQFF. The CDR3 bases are TGTGCCAGCAGCGCTCCGGGACACCTGGGGAATGAGCAGTTCTTC.

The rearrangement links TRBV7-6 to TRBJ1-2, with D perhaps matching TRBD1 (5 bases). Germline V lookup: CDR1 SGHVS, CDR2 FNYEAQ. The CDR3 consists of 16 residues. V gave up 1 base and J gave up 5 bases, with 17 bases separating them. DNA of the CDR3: TGTGCCAGCAGCTTAGTAGGCGGAGGAGGGGCGTATGGCTACACCTTC. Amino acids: CASSLVGGGGAYGYTF.

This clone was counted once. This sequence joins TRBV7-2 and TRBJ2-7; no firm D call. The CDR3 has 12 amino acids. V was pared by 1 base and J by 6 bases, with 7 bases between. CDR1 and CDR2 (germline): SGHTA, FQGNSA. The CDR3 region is CASSLDLVEQYF. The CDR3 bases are TGTGCCAGCAGCTTAGACTTGGTCGAGCAGTACTTC.

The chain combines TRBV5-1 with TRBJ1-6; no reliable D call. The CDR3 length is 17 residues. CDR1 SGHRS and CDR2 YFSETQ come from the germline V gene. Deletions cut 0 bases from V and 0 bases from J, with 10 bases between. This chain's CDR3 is CASSLEQPHSYNSPLHF. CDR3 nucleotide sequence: TGCGCCAGCAGCTTGGAGCAGCCCCACTCCTATAATTCACCCCTCCACTTT.

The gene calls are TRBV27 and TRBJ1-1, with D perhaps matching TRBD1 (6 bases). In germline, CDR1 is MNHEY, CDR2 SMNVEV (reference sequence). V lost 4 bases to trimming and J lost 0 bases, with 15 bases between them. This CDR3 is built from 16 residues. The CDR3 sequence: CASSSITGSLNTEAFF. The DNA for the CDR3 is TGTGCCAGCAGTTCTATAACAGGGTCCCTGAACACTGAAGCTTTCTTT.

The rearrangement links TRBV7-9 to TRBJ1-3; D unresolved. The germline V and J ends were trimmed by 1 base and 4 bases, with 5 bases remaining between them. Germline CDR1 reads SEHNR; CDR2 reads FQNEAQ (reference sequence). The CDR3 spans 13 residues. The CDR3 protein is CASSLGLGNTIYF. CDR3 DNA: TGTGCCAGCAGCTTAGGTTTGGGAAACACCATATATTTT.